This passage covers 5 T cell receptor beta chains from one sample sequenced in a study of blood T cell repertoires in COVID-19. The data were produced by immunoSEQ multiplex PCR, yet TCRdb's version contains in-frame clones alone and is incomplete. The table lists about 210,000 clones, 86% of them singletons, with around 6% in the top ten. The sequenced material came from PBMCs or T cells enriched from blood (not recorded which). The receptors here all came from a man aged 40-50 years with acute COVID-19.

The chain is built from TRBV19 and TRBJ1-5, with TRBD1 as a possible D gene (5 bases). The CDR3 loop spans 17 amino acids. The V end lost 5 bases, the J end lost 6 bases, and 23 bases lay between the germline ends. The germline CDR1 and CDR2 sequences are LNHDA and SQIVND (reference sequence). CDR3 sequence (DNA): TGTGCCAGTAGTCCATGGGGATCGCTCCAGGGTAGTCAGCCCCAGCATTTT. This gives the protein CASSPWGSLQGSQPQHF.

V is TRBV6-5 and J is TRBJ1-5; 7 bases line up with TRBD1. Trimming cost V 4 bases and J 1 base; bases outside gene matches: 1. CDR3 length equals 14 residues. CDR1 MNHEY and CDR2 SVGAGI come from the germline V gene. The CDR3 sequence is CASSLQGSNQPQHF. CDR3 nucleotides: TGTGCCAGCAGTTTACAGGGGAGCAATCAGCCCCAGCATTTT.

The chain is built from TRBV6-5 and TRBJ2-2; D is ambiguous. V lost 8 bases, J lost 0 bases, and 10 bases lay in between. This CDR3 region has 14 residues. Germline loops: CDR1 MNHEY, CDR2 SVGAGI. Here the CDR3 reads CASHYTANTGELFF. In DNA, the CDR3 is TGTGCCAGCCATTATACAGCGAACACCGGGGAGCTGTTTTTT.

The chain recombines TRBV5-1 with TRBJ2-3; D not resolved. The germline V and J ends were trimmed by 0 bases and 2 bases, with 13 bases remaining between them. The CDR3 contains 16 residues. CDR1 SGHRS and CDR2 YFSETQ come from the germline V gene. CDR3 in amino acids: CASSLVQRPLTDTQYF. CDR3 coding DNA: TGCGCCAGCAGCTTGGTTCAGCGCCCCCTCACAGATACGCAGTATTTT.

The chain joins TRBV3-1 (or the pseudogene TRBV3-2) to TRBJ2-5, with 7 bases lining up with TRBD2. The trim removed 2 bases at V and 5 bases at J, leaving 2 bases unmatched. This CDR3 region has 13 residues. Germline CDR1 and CDR2: LGHDT and YNNKEL (reference sequence). CDR3 protein: CASSQRGGETQYF. The CDR3 region has the DNA TGTGCCAGCAGCCAACGGGGAGGGGAGACCCAGTACTTC.